The source of this TCR beta chain is a study of T cell changes during pregnancy in multiple sclerosis. Generated by immunoSEQ multiplex PCR, the TCRdb table keeps only in-frame clones and is missing some. The sample has tens of thousands of clones, 90% seen once. CDR1 and CDR2 (germline): MNHEY, SVGAGI. CDR3 length: 16 amino acids. V lost 0 bases, J lost 4 bases, and 15 bases lay in between. This sample comprised CD8+ T cells from peripheral blood mononuclear cells, obtained in the first trimester of pregnancy. The TCR originated in a female donor with multiple sclerosis, enrolled in a pregnancy study. This chain links TRBV6-5 with TRBJ1-2, with D perhaps TRBD1 (6 bases). The CDR3 DNA reads TGTGCCAGCAGTTACTCGACGGGGGGCGCGGGCTATGGCTACACCTTC. Translation gives CASSYSTGGAGYGYTF.